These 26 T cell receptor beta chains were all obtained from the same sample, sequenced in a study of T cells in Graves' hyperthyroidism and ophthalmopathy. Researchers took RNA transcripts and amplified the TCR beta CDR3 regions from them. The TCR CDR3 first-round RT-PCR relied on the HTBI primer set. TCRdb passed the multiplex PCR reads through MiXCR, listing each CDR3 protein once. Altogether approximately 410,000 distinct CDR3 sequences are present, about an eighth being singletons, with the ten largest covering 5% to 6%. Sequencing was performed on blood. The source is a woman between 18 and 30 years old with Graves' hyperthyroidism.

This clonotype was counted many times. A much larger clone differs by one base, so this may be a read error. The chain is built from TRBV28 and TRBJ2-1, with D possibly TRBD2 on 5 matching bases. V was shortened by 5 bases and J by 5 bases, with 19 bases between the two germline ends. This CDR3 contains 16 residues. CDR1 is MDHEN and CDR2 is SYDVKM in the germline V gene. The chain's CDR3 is CASSGGEGDLNNEQFF. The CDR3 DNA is TGTGCCAGCAGTGGCGGAGAGGGCGACTTGAACAATGAGCAGTTCTTC.

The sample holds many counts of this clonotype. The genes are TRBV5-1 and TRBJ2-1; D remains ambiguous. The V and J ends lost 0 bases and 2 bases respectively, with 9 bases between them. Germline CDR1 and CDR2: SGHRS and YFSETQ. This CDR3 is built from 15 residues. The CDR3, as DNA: TGCGCCAGCAGCTTGGCGGCGGATCCCTACAATGAGCAGTTCTTC. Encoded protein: CASSLAADPYNEQFF.

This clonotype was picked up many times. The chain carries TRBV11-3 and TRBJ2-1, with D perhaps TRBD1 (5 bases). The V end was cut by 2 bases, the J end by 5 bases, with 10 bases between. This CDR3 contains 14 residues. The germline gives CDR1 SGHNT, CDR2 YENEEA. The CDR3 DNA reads TGTGCCAGCAGCTTACGGCAGGGCGACAATGAGCAGTTCTTC. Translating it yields CASSLRQGDNEQFF.

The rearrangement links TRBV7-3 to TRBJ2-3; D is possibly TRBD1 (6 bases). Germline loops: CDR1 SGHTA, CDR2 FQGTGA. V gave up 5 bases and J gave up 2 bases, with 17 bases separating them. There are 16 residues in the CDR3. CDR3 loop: CASSDLTTGHTDTQYF. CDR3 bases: TGTGCCAGCAGCGACCTGACCACGGGACACACAGATACGCAGTATTTT.

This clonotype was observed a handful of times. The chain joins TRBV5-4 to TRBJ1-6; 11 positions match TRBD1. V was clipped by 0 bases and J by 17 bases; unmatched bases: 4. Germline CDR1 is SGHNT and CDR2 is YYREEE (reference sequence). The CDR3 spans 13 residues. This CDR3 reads CASSLEGQGEVHF. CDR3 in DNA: TGTGCCAGCAGCTTGGAGGGACAGGGGGAAGTCCACTTT.

CDR3 DNA: TGTGCCAGCAGCCCGGCCAAAAACATTCAGTACTTC. Translating gives CASSPAKNIQYF. This chain uses TRBV28 with TRBJ2-4; no firm D call. The V gene lost 6 bases and the J gene lost 1 base, with 4 bases spanning the gap. From germline, CDR1 is MDHEN and CDR2 SYDVKM. This CDR3 spans 12 amino acids.

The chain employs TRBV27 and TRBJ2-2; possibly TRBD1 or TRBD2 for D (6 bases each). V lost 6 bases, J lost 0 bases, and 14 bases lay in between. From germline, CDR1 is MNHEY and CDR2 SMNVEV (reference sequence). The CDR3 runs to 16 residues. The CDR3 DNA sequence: TGTGCCAGCAGATCAGAGGGGGGCGCGAACACCGGGGAGCTGTTTTTT. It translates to CASRSEGGANTGELFF.

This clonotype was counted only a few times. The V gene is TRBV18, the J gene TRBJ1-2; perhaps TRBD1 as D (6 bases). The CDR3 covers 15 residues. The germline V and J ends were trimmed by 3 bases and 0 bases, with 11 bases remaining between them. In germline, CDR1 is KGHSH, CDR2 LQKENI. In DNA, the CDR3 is TGTGCCAGCTCACCCACGGGGGCGACTAACTATGGCTACACCTTC. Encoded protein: CASSPTGATNYGYTF.

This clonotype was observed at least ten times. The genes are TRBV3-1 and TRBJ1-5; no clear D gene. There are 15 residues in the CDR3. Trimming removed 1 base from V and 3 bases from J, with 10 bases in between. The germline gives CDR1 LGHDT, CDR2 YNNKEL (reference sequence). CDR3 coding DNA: TGTGCCAGCAGCCAAGGGTGGGGTATCAATCAGCCCCAGCATTTT. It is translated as CASSQGWGINQPQHF. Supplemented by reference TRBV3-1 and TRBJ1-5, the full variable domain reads DTAVSQTPKYLVTQMGNDKSIKCEQNLGHDTMYWYKQDSKKFLKIMFSYNNKELIINETVPNRFSPKSPDKAHLNLHINSLELGDSAVYFCASSQGWGINQPQHFGDGTRLSIL.

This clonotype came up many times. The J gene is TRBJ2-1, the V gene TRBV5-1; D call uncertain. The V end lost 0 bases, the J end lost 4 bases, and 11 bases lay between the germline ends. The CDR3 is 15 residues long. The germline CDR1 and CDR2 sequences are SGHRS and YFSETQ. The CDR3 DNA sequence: TGCGCCAGCAGCTTGGAATTTGCCAAGTACAATGAGCAGTTCTTC. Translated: CASSLEFAKYNEQFF.

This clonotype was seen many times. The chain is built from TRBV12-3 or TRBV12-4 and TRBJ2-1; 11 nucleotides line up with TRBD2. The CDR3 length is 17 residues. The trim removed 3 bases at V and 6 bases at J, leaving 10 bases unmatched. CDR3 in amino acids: CASSLTLAGVVSNEQFF. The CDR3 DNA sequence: TGTGCCAGCAGTTTGACACTAGCGGGAGTGGTTTCCAATGAGCAGTTCTTC.

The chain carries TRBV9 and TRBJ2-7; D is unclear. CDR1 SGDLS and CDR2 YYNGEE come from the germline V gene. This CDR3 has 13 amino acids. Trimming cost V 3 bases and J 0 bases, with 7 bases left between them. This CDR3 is CASSGPNSYEQYF. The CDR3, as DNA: TGTGCCAGCAGCGGCCCCAACTCCTACGAGCAGTACTTC.

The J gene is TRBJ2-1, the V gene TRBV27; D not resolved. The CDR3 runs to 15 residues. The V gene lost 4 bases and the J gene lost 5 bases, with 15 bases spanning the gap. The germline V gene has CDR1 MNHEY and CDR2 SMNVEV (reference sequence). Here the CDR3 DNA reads TGTGCCAGCAGTTCCCCTTCGCCTGGGAACAATGAGCAGTTCTTC. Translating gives CASSSPSPGNNEQFF.

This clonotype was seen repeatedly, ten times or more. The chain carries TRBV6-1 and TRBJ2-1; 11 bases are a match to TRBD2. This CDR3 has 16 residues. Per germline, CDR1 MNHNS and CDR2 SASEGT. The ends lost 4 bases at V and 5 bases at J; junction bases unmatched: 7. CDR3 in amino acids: CASSVIAGGGNNEQFF. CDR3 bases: TGTGCCAGCAGTGTCATAGCGGGAGGGGGGAACAATGAGCAGTTCTTC.

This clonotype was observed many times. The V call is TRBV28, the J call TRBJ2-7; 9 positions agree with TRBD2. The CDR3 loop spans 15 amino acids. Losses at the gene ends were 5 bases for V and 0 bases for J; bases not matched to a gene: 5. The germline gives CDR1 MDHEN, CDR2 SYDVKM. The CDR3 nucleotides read TGTGCCAGCAGTCCCCATAGCGGGGGCTCCTACGAGCAGTACTTC. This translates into CASSPHSGGSYEQYF.

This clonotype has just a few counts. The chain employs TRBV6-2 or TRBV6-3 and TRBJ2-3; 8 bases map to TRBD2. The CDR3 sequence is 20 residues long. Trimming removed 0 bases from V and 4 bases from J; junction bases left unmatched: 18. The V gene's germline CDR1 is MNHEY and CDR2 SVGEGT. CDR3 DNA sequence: TGTGCCAGCAGTTACTCGCCCTCCCTGTTCTGGCGGGAGGCTGCAGATACGCAGTATTTT. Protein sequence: CASSYSPSLFWREAADTQYF.

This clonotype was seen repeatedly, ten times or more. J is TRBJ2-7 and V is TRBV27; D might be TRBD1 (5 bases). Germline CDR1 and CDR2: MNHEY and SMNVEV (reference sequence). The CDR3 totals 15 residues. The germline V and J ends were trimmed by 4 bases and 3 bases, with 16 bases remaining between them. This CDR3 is CASSSRNTGSYEQYF. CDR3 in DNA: TGTGCCAGCAGTTCCCGGAACACAGGCAGCTACGAGCAGTACTTC.

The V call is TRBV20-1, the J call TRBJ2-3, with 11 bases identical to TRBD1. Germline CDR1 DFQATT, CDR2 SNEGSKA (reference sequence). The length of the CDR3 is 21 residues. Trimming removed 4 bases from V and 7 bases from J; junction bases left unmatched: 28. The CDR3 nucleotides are TGCAGTGCTACGACCAAGCCCGGGACAGGGGGGCGAGACATCCCCGGCCATACGCAGTATTTT. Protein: CSATTKPGTGGRDIPGHTQYF.

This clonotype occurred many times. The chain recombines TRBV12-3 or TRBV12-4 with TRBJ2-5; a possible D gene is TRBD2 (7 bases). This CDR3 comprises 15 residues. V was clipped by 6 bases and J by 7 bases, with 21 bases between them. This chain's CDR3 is CASSPEGKGGGTQYF. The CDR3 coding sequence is TGTGCCAGCAGCCCCGAGGGTAAAGGGGGGGGGACCCAGTACTTC.

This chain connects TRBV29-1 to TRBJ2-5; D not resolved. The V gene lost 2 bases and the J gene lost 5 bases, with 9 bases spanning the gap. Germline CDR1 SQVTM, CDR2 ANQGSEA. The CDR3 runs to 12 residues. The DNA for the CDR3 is TGCAGCGTTGAAAGCCAGGCGGAGACCCAGTACTTC. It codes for CSVESQAETQYF.

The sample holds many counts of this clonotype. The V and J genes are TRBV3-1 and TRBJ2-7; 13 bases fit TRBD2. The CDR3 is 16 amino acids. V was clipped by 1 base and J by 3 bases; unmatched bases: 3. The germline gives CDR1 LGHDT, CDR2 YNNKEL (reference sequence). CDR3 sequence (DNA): TGTGCCAGCAGCCAAGGGACTAGCGGGGGAATCTACGAGCAGTACTTC. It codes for CASSQGTSGGIYEQYF.

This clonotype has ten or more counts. The CDR3 loop is CASSETGGNYEQYF. The CDR3 DNA reads TGTGCCAGCAGCGAGACAGGGGGGAACTACGAGCAGTACTTC. The J gene is TRBJ2-7, the V gene TRBV9; 9 nucleotides agree with TRBD1. Germline V gene lookup returns CDR1 SGDLS and CDR2 YYNGEE. CDR3 length equals 14 residues. V was pared by 3 bases and J by 3 bases, with 4 bases of the junction left unmatched.

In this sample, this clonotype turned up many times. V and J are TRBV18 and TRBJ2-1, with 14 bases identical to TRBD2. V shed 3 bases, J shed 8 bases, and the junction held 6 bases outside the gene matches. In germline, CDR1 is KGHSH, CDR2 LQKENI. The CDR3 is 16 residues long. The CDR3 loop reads CASSPLGLAGVDEQFF. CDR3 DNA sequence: TGTGCCAGCTCACCGCTGGGACTAGCGGGAGTCGATGAGCAGTTCTTC.

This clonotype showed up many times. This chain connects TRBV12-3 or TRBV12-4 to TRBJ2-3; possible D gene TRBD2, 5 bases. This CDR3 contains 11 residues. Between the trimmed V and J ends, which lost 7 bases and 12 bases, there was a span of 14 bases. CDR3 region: CASTPGWDQYF. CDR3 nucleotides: TGTGCCAGCACCCCGGGGTGGGATCAGTATTTT.

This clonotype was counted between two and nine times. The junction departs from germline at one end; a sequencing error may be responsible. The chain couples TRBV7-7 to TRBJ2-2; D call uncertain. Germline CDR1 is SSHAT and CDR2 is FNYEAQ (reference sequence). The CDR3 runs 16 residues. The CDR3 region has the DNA TGTGCTAGCAGCTTAGGTATAGGGTCTGGCGCCGGGGAGCTGTTTTTT. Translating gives CASSLGIGSGAGELFF.

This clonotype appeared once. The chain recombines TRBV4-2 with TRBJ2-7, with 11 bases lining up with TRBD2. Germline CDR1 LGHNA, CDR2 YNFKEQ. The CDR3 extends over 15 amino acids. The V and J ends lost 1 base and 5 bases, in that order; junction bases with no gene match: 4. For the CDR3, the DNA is TGTGCCAGCAGCCAAGTATCGACTAGCGGGAACGAGCAGTACTTC. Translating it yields CASSQVSTSGNEQYF.